This entry is about one T cell receptor beta chain. It was roughly 210 ng DNA, 33,000 or so T cell genomes, that sorted-subset replicate PCRs used. The table came from immunoSEQ multiplex PCR; TCRdb's copy has only in-frame clones and leaves some out. Among over 850,000 clones listed, 75% to 85% were seen once. This record belongs to a study of shared clonotypes between healthy human individuals. V lost 3 bases and J lost 7; bases outside the gene matches: 4. The CDR3 length is 14 residues. Germline CDR1 reads LNHDA; CDR2 reads SQIVND (reference sequence). From CD4+ cells came CD45RA+ naive and CD45RA-negative memory subsets.

Sequencing was performed on memory CD4+ T cells from PBMCs. Subset here: CD45RA-negative fraction. This clonotype originated in a man younger than 35 in good health. Some clones in this sample may be carry-over from other donors' samples. The gene calls are TRBV19 and TRBJ2-2; 8 bases line up with TRBD1. CDR3 sequence (DNA): TGTGCCAGTAGTATCAGGGGGCACTTCGGGGAGCTGTTTTTT. It is translated as CASSIRGHFGELFF.